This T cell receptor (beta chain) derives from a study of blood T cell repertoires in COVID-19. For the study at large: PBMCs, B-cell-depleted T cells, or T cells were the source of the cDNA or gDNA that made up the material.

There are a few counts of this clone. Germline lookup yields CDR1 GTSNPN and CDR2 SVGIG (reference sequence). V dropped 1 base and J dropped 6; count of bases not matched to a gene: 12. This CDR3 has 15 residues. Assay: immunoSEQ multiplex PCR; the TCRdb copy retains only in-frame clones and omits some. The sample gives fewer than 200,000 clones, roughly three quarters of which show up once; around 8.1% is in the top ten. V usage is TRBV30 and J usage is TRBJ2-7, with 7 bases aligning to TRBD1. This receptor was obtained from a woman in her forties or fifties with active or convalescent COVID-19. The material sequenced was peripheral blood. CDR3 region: CAWSAYHRGQGEQYF. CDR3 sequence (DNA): TGTGCCTGGAGTGCCTACCACAGGGGCCAAGGCGAGCAGTACTTC. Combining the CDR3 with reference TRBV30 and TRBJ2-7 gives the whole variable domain SQTIHQWPATLVQPVGSPLSLECTVEGTSNPNLYWYRQAAGRGLQLLFYSVGIGQISSEVPQNLSASRPQDRQFILSSKKLLLSDSGFYLCAWSAYHRGQGEQYFGPGTRLTVT.